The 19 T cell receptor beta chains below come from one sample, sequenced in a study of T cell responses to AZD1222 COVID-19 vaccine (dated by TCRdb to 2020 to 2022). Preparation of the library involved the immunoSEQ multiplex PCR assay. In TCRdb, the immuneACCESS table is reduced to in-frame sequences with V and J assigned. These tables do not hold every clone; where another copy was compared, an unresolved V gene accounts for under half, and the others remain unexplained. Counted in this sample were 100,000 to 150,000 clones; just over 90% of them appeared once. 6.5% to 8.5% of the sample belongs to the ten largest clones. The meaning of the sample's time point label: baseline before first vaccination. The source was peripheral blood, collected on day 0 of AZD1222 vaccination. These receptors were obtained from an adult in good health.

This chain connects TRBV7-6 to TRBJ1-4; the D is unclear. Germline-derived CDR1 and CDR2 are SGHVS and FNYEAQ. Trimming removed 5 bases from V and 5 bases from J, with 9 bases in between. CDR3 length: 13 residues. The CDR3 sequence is CASSPRQNEKLFF. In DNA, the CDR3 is TGTGCCAGCAGCCCCCGCCAGAATGAAAAACTGTTTTTT.

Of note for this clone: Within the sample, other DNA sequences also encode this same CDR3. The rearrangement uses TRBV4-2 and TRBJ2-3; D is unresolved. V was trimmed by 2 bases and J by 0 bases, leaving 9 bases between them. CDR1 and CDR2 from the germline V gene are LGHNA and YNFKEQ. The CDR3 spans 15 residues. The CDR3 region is CASSQTEISTDTQYF. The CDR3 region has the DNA TGTGCCAGCAGCCAAACCGAGATCAGCACAGATACGCAGTATTTT.

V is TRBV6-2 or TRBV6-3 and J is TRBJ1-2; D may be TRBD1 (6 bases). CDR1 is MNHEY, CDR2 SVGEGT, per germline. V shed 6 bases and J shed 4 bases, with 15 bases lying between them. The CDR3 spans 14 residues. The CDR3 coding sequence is TGTGCCAGCAGCCAATCCCAGGGGACCTATGGCTACACCTTC. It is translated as CASSQSQGTYGYTF.

The CDR3 nucleotides read TGTGCCAGCAGCTTTAACAGGGGCGGCTACACCTTC. Its protein product is CASSFNRGGYTF. V gene TRBV7-9 combines with J gene TRBJ1-2; 7 positions agree with TRBD1. Germline values: CDR1 SEHNR, CDR2 FQNEAQ (reference sequence). This CDR3 spans 12 amino acids. V gave up 3 bases and J gave up 8 bases; unmatched junction bases: 3.

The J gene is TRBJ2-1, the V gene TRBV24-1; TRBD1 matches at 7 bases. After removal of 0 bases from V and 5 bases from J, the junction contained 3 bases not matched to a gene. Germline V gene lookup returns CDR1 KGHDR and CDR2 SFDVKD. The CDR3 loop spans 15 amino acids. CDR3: CATSDLTGVNNEQFF. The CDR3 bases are TGTGCCACCAGTGATTTGACAGGGGTCAACAATGAGCAGTTCTTC.

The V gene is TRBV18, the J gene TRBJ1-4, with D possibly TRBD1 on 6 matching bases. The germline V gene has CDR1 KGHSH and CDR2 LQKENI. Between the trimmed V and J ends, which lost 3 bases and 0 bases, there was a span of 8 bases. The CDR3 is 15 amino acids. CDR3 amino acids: CASSPRGPTNEKLFF. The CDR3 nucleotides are TGTGCCAGCTCACCCCGGGGGCCAACTAATGAAAAACTGTTTTTT.

The CDR3: CASSRGTLHGELFF. The CDR3 DNA reads TGTGCCAGCAGCAGAGGGACCCTCCACGGGGAGCTGTTTTTT. The V and J genes are TRBV5-4 and TRBJ2-2, with D tentatively TRBD1 or TRBD2 (5 bases each). V was pared by 4 bases and J by 7 bases, with 14 bases between. This CDR3 region has 14 residues. The germline V gene encodes CDR1 SGHNT and CDR2 YYREEE (reference sequence).

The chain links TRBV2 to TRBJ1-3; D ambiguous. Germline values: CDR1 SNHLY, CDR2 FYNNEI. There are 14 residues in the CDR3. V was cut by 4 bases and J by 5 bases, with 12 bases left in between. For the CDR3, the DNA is TGTGCCAGCAGTGTTACAGTATACAGAAACACCATATATTTT. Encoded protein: CASSVTVYRNTIYF. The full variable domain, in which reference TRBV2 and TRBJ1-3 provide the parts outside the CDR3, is EPEVTQTPSHQVTQMGQEVILRCVPISNHLYFYWYRQILGQKVEFLVSFYNNEISEKSEIFDDQFSVERPDGSNFTLKIRSTKLEDSAMYFCASSVTVYRNTIYFGEGSWLTVV.

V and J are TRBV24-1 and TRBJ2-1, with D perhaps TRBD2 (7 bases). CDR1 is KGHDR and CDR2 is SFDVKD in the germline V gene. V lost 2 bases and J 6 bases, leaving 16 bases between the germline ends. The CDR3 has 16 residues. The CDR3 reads CATSDYGGGVVNEQFF. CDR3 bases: TGTGCCACCAGTGATTACGGAGGGGGGGTGGTCAATGAGCAGTTCTTC.

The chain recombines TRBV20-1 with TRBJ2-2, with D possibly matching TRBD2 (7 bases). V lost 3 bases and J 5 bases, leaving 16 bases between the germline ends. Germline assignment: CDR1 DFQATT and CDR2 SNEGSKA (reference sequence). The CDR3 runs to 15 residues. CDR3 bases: TGCAGTGCTAGTCTGTGGGGGGGCGGAACCGGGGAGCTGTTTTTT. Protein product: CSASLWGGGTGELFF.

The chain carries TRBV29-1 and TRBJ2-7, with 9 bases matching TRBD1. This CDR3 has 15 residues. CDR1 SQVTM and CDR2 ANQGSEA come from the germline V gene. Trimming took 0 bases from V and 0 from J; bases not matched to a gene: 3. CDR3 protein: CSVEDGTGPSYEQYF. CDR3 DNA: TGCAGCGTTGAAGATGGGACAGGGCCCTCCTACGAGCAGTACTTC.

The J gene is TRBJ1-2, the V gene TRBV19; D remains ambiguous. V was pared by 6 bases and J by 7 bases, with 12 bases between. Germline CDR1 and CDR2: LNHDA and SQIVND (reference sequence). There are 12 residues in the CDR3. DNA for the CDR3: TGTGCCAGTAGATATGGGGTGTTTGGCTACACCTTC. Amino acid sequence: CASRYGVFGYTF.

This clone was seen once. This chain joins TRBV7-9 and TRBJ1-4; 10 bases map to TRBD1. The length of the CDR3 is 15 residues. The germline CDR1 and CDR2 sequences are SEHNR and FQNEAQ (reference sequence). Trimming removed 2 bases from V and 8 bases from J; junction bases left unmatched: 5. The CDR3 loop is CASSLIGTGDEKLFF. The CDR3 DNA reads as TGTGCCAGCAGCTTAATAGGGACAGGGGACGAAAAACTGTTTTTT.

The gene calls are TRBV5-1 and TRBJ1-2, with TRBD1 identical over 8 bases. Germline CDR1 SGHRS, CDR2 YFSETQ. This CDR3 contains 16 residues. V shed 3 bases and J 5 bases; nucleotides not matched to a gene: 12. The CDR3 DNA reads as TGCGCCAGCAGCTCGCGGGACAGGACGCCTAGATATGGCTACACCTTC. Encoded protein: CASSSRDRTPRYGYTF.

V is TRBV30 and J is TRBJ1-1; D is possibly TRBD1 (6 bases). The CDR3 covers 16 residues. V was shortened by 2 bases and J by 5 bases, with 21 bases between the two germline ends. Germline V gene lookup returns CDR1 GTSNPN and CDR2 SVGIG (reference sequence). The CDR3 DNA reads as TGTGCCTGGAGTTCGTGGGGGGCGAAGAGCGTGACTGAAGCTTTCTTT. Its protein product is CAWSSWGAKSVTEAFF.

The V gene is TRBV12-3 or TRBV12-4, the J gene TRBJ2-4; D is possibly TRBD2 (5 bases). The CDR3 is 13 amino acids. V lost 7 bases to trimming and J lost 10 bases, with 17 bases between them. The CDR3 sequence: CASTSAGVGIQYF. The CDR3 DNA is TGTGCCAGCACCTCCGCCGGGGTGGGGATTCAGTACTTC.

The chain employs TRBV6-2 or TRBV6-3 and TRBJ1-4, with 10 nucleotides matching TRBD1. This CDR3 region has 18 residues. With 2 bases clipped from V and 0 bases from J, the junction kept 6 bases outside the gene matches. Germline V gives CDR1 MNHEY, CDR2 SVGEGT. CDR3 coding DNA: TGTGCCAGCAGTTACCTCGGGACAGGGGCATCAACTAATGAAAAACTGTTTTTT. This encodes CASSYLGTGASTNEKLFF.

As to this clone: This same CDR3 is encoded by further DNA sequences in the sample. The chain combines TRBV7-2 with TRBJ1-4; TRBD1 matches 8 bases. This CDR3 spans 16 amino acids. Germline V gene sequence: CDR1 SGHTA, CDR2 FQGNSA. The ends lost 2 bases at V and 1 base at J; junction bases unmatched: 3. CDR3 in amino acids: CASSLQGAGTNEKLFF. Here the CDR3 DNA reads TGTGCCAGCAGCTTACAGGGGGCCGGAACTAATGAAAAACTGTTTTTT.

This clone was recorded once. The DNA for the CDR3 is TGTGCCAGCAGTTACATGGGGATGAACACCGGGGAGCTGTTTTTT. The encoded protein is CASSYMGMNTGELFF. V and J are TRBV6-5 and TRBJ2-2, with D hard to call. CDR1 is MNHEY, CDR2 SVGAGI, per germline. V was cut by 2 bases and J by 1 base, with 8 bases left in between. The CDR3 is 15 amino acids.